This is a list of T cell receptor beta chains from one sample in a study of beta chain features in type 1 diabetes. Method: immunoSEQ multiplex PCR; TCRdb's copy keeps in-frame clones and lacks some. The sample lists a few hundred thousand clones, about 23% occurring once. Sequenced input: naive CD4+ T cells from blood. The source of these receptors is a woman in her twenties or thirties with type 1 diabetes. Each CDR3 is given with its conserved first and last residue. D genes are given only for firm matches. Where a row states a size, it is once, few, many or the class of an expanded clone; other rows omit it.

>TRBV30|TRBJ1-3|.|.
CAWNRRAKAIYF
TGTGCCTGGAATCGCAGGGCAAAGGCCATATATTTT
>TRBV29-1|TRBJ2-7|.|few
CSVVVTGTYEQYF
TGCAGCGTTGTTGTGACAGGCACCTACGAGCAGTACTTC
>TRBV15|TRBJ2-2|.|few
CSTQNRDTGELFF
TGTTCCACCCAAAACAGGGACACCGGGGAGCTGTTTTTT
>TRBV28|TRBJ1-2|.|few
CASSGGTFFADPGYTF
TGTGCCAGCAGTGGCGGCACATTTTTCGCAGACCCGGGCTACACCTTC
>TRBV4-1|TRBJ2-7|TRBD2|few
CASSQGTSEDYEQYF
TGCGCCAGCAGCCAAGGGACTAGCGAGGATTACGAGCAGTACTTC
>TRBV28|TRBJ1-2|TRBD1|.
CAIEDRGDGYTF
TGTGCCATAGAGGACAGGGGTGATGGCTACACCTTC
>TRBV10-3|TRBJ2-1|TRBD2|few
CAISPERLAGLNEQFF
TGTGCCATCAGTCCGGAGCGACTAGCGGGTCTTAATGAGCAGTTCTTC
>TRBV4-1|TRBJ2-7|TRBD2|.
CASSQALAGTYEQYF
TGCGCCAGCAGCCAAGCGCTAGCGGGAACCTACGAGCAGTACTTC
>TRBV14|TRBJ2-5|TRBD2|few
CASRRGDETQYF
TGTGCCAGCAGGCGGGGGGACGAGACCCAGTACTTC
>TRBV7-9|TRBJ1-2|.|.
CASSSLERQNYGYTF
TGTGCCAGCAGCTCCCTGGAGCGACAGAACTATGGCTACACCTTC
>TRBV13|TRBJ1-1|.|few
CASSERQTMNTEAFF
TGTGCCAGCAGCGAAAGACAGACGATGAACACTGAAGCTTTCTTT
>TRBV7-9|TRBJ2-5|TRBD2|.
CATKTGGASGQETQYF
TGTGCCACCAAGACCGGGGGGGCGAGCGGCCAAGAGACCCAGTACTTC
>TRBV25-1|TRBJ1-2|.|.
CASSSQGMGGYTF
TGTGCCAGCAGTTCTCAGGGGATGGGTGGCTACACCTTC
>TRBV9|TRBJ1-2|.|.
CASSALSGYGYTF
TGTGCCAGCAGCGCCCTTTCCGGCTATGGCTACACCTTC
>TRBV14|TRBJ1-2|.|.
CASSLRQGSGYTF
TGTGCCAGCAGCCTGCGGCAGGGAAGTGGCTACACCTTC
>TRBV9|TRBJ1-1|TRBD1|few
CASSPGQDTEAFF
TGTGCCAGCAGTCCGGGACAGGACACTGAAGCTTTCTTT
>TRBV4-1|TRBJ2-7|.|few
CASSQDTGDRLLRLYEQYF
TGCGCCAGCAGCCAAGATACGGGGGACAGACTTTTACGCCTCTACGAGCAGTACTTC
>TRBV2|TRBJ2-7|.|.
CASMEWEQYF
TGTGCCAGCATGGAGTGGGAGCAGTACTTC
>TRBV28|TRBJ2-7|TRBD1|.
CASRRTGYEQYF
TGTGCCAGCAGGAGGACAGGGTACGAGCAGTACTTC